Sequencing of this T cell receptor beta chain was carried out in a study of neurological immune-mediated disorders. V lost 3 bases to trimming and J lost 3 bases; unmatched junction nucleotides: 5. From germline, CDR1 is SEHNR and CDR2 FQNEAQ (reference sequence). This CDR3 is 16 amino acids long. This clonotype was observed many times. TCRdb passed the 5' RACE reads through MiXCR, listing each CDR3 protein once. The sample contains 45,000 to 60,000 distinct CDR3 sequences, under 2.5% of which appear only once. The V and J genes are TRBV7-9 and TRBJ2-3, with 11 bases lining up with TRBD2. Specimen: PBMCs. This sequence originates from a man between 45 and 60 years old with multiple sclerosis. CDR3 nucleotides: TGTGCCAGCAGCTTCCTGGGACTAGCGGAAACAGATACGCAGTATTTT. Translation gives CASSFLGLAETDTQYF.